This paragraph reports one T cell receptor (beta chain). What it binds is unknown. PCR employed 60 Vbeta and 13 Jbeta primers. Method: immunoSEQ multiplex PCR; TCRdb's copy keeps in-frame clones and lacks some. This sample has some 130,000 clones; about 74% occur once, and the top ten carry approximately 2%. This sample is part of a study of cytomegalovirus exposure and HLA in healthy donors. Study-wide points: In an earlier analysis, most TCR beta V segments were productive about 87% or about 30% of the time.

The germline V gene encodes CDR1 MGHDK and CDR2 SYGVNS. V dropped 2 bases and J dropped 5; count of bases not matched to a gene: 2. The CDR3 runs to 14 residues. Material: PBMCs. The receptor comes from a man under 40 in good health and CMV-seronegative. The chain combines TRBV25-1 with TRBJ2-5, with 10 bases matching TRBD2. The CDR3 loop is CASSEEAGGETQYF. The CDR3 nucleotides are TGTGCCAGCAGTGAAGAAGCGGGAGGGGAGACCCAGTACTTC.